The clone carrying this TCR beta chain was counted a few times. The target antigen is unknown. Data came from immunoSEQ multiplex PCR; TCRdb stores just in-frame clones and leaves some out. This sample has fewer than 200,000 clones, with roughly 90% found just once. The source of the sample is a study of radiation and T cells in renal cell carcinoma. Time point of the sample: blood 4 weeks post-SBRT, at nephrectomy. Documented treatment: 15 Gy SBRT to primary tumor, nephrectomy 4 weeks later. Clear cell pathology was present in this patient's renal cell carcinoma. Notes on the study in general: In blood, top tumor clones expanded by 2 weeks, shrinking by 4.

The sample here was blood, taken from a patient whose treatment included radiotherapy and nephrectomy. This receptor was identified in a woman aged 50 to 60 with renal cell carcinoma.

The CDR3 region has the DNA TGCAGTGCCTACAGCGGTGGCTACACCTTC. This encodes CSAYSGGYTF. This chain joins TRBV20-1 and TRBJ1-2; D is uncertain. Trimming stripped 6 bases from V and 7 bases from J, with 9 bases between. The CDR3 runs 10 residues. Germline lookup yields CDR1 DFQATT and CDR2 SNEGSKA (reference sequence).